This T cell receptor beta chain was profiled in a study of PD-L1 blockade in urothelial cancer. The templates were synthetic TCR analogs, and they were spiked into each PCR. Repertoires were generated with immunoSEQ multiplex PCR, while TCRdb's copy carries only in-frame clones and drops some. The repertoire includes roughly 130,000 clones, about 81% of them detected once, and about 2.9% sits in the top ten. Time point here: pretreatment peripheral blood. To note about this clone: In the same sample, other DNA sequences code for this CDR3.

This CDR3 spans 16 amino acids. Germline CDR1 and CDR2: KGHSH and LQKENI. Trimming took off 3 bases at V and 3 bases at J, with 18 bases between the two ends. Sequenced material: PBMCs, taken around atezolizumab (anti-PD-L1) treatment. The origin of this receptor is a man aged 50 or older with urothelial cancer. This chain uses TRBV18 with TRBJ2-7, with D tentatively TRBD1 (5 bases). CDR3 DNA sequence: TGTGCCAGCTCACCGCCAGACAGAATACAGAGCTACGAGCAGTACTTC. This sequence encodes CASSPPDRIQSYEQYF. The variable domain in full, completed from reference TRBV18 and TRBJ2-7, reads NAGVMQNPRHLVRRRGQEARLRCSPMKGHSHVYWYRQLPEEGLKFMVYLQKENIIDESGMPKERFSAEFPKEGPSILRIQQVVRGDSAAYFCASSPPDRIQSYEQYFGPGTRLTVT.